A selection of T cell receptor beta chains follows, all from one sample in a study of cytomegalovirus exposure and HLA in healthy donors. The assay was immunoSEQ multiplex PCR, and TCRdb's table has in-frame clones only and misses some. The table for this sample gives some 150,000 clones. Material: PBMCs. The receptors stem from a man in his forties or fifties in good health and CMV-seronegative. Each CDR3 is given with its conserved first and last residue. A D gene is named only where the DNA matches it firmly.

J | V | D | DNA | CDR3
TRBJ2-7 | TRBV6-5 | TRBD1 | TGTGCCAGTCGAAGGGGGCCAACCTACGAGCAGTACTTC | CASRRGPTYEQYF
TRBJ2-4 | TRBV7-8 | . | TGTGCCAGCAGCCCTCAGGACATGGCCAAAAACATTCAGTACTTC | CASSPQDMAKNIQYF
TRBJ2-5 | TRBV5-8 | TRBD1 | TGTGCCAGCAGCTTGGACAGGGGCGCGGAGACCCAGTACTTC | CASSLDRGAETQYF
TRBJ1-1 | TRBV7-2 | TRBD1 | TGTGCCAGCAGCTCCAGGGACAGGGGTGACACTGAAGCTTTCTTT | CASSSRDRGDTEAFF
TRBJ1-4 | TRBV5-1 | . | TGCGCCAGCAGCCTTCAGGGCTCTAATGAAAAACTGTTTTTT | CASSLQGSNEKLFF
TRBJ1-4 | TRBV9 | . | TGTGCCAGCAGCGTACAGGGAACTGAAAAACTGTTTTTT | CASSVQGTEKLFF
TRBJ2-7 | TRBV10-3 | TRBD1 | TGTGCCTCCCGGGACAGCGCCTACGAGCAGTACTTC | CASRDSAYEQYF
TRBJ1-3 | TRBV27 | . | TGTGCCAGCAGTTTATCGAGGCCAGCCTCTGGAAACACCATATATTTT | CASSLSRPASGNTIYF
TRBJ1-1 | TRBV20-1 | . | TGCAGGGCGACATGGAACACTGAAGCTTTCTTT | CRATWNTEAFF
TRBJ2-6 | TRBV19 | TRBD2 | TGTGCCATAGGGCCAGCGGGGCTCTCTGGGGCCAACGTCCTGACTTTC | CAIGPAGLSGANVLTF
TRBJ1-1 | TRBV19 | . | TGTGCCAGTAGTATAGGGGAGGGGAACACTGAAGCTTTCTTT | CASSIGEGNTEAFF
TRBJ2-2 | TRBV7-2 | . | TGTGCCAGCAGCCTAACCCGGGTTAGTGGTGCCGGGGAGCTGTTTTTT | CASSLTRVSGAGELFF
TRBJ1-1 | TRBV2 | . | TGTGCCAGCAGGGTACGGTCTGAAGCTTTCTTT | CASRVRSEAFF
TRBJ1-1 | TRBV11-2 | TRBD1 | TGTGCCAGCAGTCGCCACTTGACAGGGAGTAACACTGAAGCTTTCTTT | CASSRHLTGSNTEAFF
TRBJ1-5 | TRBV18 | . | TGTGCCAGCTCGCAGTCGACAAATCAGCCCCAGCATTTT | CASSQSTNQPQHF
TRBJ1-5 | TRBV19 | TRBD1 | TGTGCCAGTAGTATACGACAGGGGGATCAGCCCCAGCATTTT | CASSIRQGDQPQHF
TRBJ2-7 | TRBV11-2 | . | TGTGCCAGCAGCTTAGATTACGACAGGCTCCACTCCTACGAGCAGTACTTC | CASSLDYDRLHSYEQYF
TRBJ2-3 | TRBV28 | . | TGTGCCAGCAGTTTTCCCACCCGCAGGGATACGCAGTATTTT | CASSFPTRRDTQYF
TRBJ1-4 | TRBV7-9 | . | TGTGCCAGCAGCTTGGCAGGCGGGGAAAAACTGTTTTTT | CASSLAGGEKLFF
TRBJ1-2 | TRBV18 | . | TGTGCCAGCTCACCACCTAATCCACGGCGGGACTATGGCTACACCTTC | CASSPPNPRRDYGYTF
TRBJ1-2 | TRBV6-6 | . | TGTGCCAGCAGTTATGAGTCTTACGCTTACACCTTC | CASSYESYAYTF
TRBJ2-3 | TRBV4-3 | TRBD2 | TGCGCCAGCAGCCAAGAGGCTAGCGGGGGGGGAAGGGCGCAGTATTTT | CASSQEASGGGRAQYF
TRBJ1-1 | TRBV6-5 | . | TGTGCCAGCAGTTTTTACAGGAACACTGAAGCTTTCTTT | CASSFYRNTEAFF
TRBJ2-7 | TRBV7-2 | . | TGTGCCAGCAGCTTGAGCCGACAGTCCCTCTACGAGCAGTACTTC | CASSLSRQSLYEQYF
TRBJ2-2 | TRBV12-5 | TRBD2 | TGTGCTAGTGGTTTGCGACTAGCGGGAAACACCGGGGAGCTGTTTTTT | CASGLRLAGNTGELFF
TRBJ2-5 | TRBV5-4 | TRBD1 | TGTGCCAGCAGCTTCGACAGGGGGCAGGGGGAGACCCAGTACTTC | CASSFDRGQGETQYF
TRBJ1-2 | TRBV7-2 | TRBD1 | TGTGCCAGCAGCTTACGACAGGGGGCGCGTGGCTACACCTTC | CASSLRQGARGYTF
TRBJ2-1 | TRBV20-1 | . | TGCAGTGTCCTACAGGGTCCTGAGCAGTTCTTC | CSVLQGPEQFF
TRBJ2-7 | TRBV6-1 | . | TGTGCCAGCACTCAGACAGGAGAATCCTCCTACGAGCAGTACTTC | CASTQTGESSYEQYF
TRBJ2-1 | TRBV4-3 | TRBD2 | TGCGCCAGCAGCCAAGAGGGATTCGGAGCGGGGCAAGGGTACAATGAGCAGTTCTTC | CASSQEGFGAGQGYNEQFF
TRBJ1-2 | TRBV7-3 | . | TGTGCCAGCAGCCCCCGGCCAGGGAACGGCTACACCTTC | CASSPRPGNGYTF
TRBJ1-1 | TRBV10-3 | . | TGTGCCATCATTGGGCACCTTAACACTGAAGCTTTCTTT | CAIIGHLNTEAFF
TRBJ2-1 | TRBV7-9 | . | TGTGCCAGCAGCTTAGCACAACACTACAATGAGCAGTTCTTC | CASSLAQHYNEQFF